The clone carrying this T cell receptor beta chain showed up just once. The antigen is undetermined. V was shortened by 4 bases and J by 8 bases, with 13 bases between the two germline ends. CDR3 length equals 14 residues. CDR1 is SGDLS and CDR2 is YYNGEE in the germline V gene. Measured with immunoSEQ multiplex PCR; TCRdb has only the in-frame clones, and not every one. This sample has 75,000 to 100,000 clones; roughly 91% occur once, and the top ten carry 0.15% to 0.2%. The data originate from a study of graft-versus-host responses after intestinal transplantation. Study-wide background: Recipients underwent multivisceral, liver-intestinal, or isolated intestinal transplants. Every recipient underwent anti-thymocyte globulin induction, then tacrolimus and steroids for two to four years. Overall study results and limits: In recipient marrow, GvH clones were found, and some appeared first in ileum or blood. Early post-transplant falls in HvG clones accompanied the peak levels of circulating GvH clones.

V is TRBV9 and J is TRBJ1-6; D gene unclear. This receptor was obtained from a human donor who was the organ donor for an intestinal transplant. Source: unstimulated CD4+ T cells sorted from spleen or lymph node cells, taken before transplant. CDR3 DNA: TGTGCCAGCAGCTGGAGTGGTGTGGATTCACCCCTCCACTTT. It codes for CASSWSGVDSPLHF. Looking up the rest from reference TRBV9 and TRBJ1-6 gives the full variable domain: DSGVTQTPKHLITATGQRVTLRCSPRSGDLSVYWYQQSLDQGLQFLIQYYNGEERAKGNILERFSAQQFPDLHSELNLSSLELGDSALYFCASSWSGVDSPLHFGNGTRLTVT.